One TCR beta chain is described in this entry. CDR1 and CDR2 from the germline V gene are MNHEY and SVGAGI. CDR3 length: 14 residues. V trimming: 2 bases; J trimming: 8 bases; junction bases outside the gene matches: 3. Methods used by the authors: Reference gene primers were amplified, and this amplification served to estimate nucleated cell counts. The assay was immunoSEQ multiplex PCR, and TCRdb's table has in-frame clones only and misses some. The D gene and trimming were derived from the DNA, and the V and J assignments and clone size from that table. The sample comprises approximately 130,000 clones, 88% of which are singletons, and 7.6% rests with the top ten. This sample was taken from a study of blood T cell repertoires in COVID-19. Across the study: COVID-19 samples, acute and convalescent, were from the United States, Italy and Spain. T cells, B-cell-depleted T cells, or PBMCs provided the cDNA or gDNA that served as material.

The chain couples TRBV6-5 to TRBJ1-3; TRBD1 matches 10 bases. This clonotype was obtained from a man in his forties or fifties with acute or convalescent COVID-19. Sequenced sample: peripheral blood. The CDR3 DNA reads TGTGCCAGCAGTTACGGGGACAGGGGTGACACCATATATTTT. Translating gives CASSYGDRGDTIYF.